The 17 T cell receptor beta chains reported below all come from one sample, sequenced in a study of CD8+ T cells in alopecia areata. Following RNA extraction, reverse transcription yielded cDNA that acted as the sequencing template. The repertoire was sequenced with immunoSEQ multiplex PCR; TCRdb's copy has only in-frame clones and lacks some. The sample yields around 50,000 clones, roughly 96% seen once. The material sequenced was CD8+ T cells sorted from blood, taken at week 0. These receptors all come from a human donor with alopecia areata.

This clone was seen only once. This chain uses TRBV7-9 with TRBJ1-1; no reliable D call. The V end was cut by 1 base, the J end by 3 bases, with 9 bases between. Germline V gene sequence: CDR1 SEHNR, CDR2 FQNEAQ (reference sequence). This CDR3 is built from 14 residues. CDR3 coding DNA: TGTGCCAGCAGCTTAGGACCCGGGCACACTGAAGCTTTCTTT. As protein: CASSLGPGHTEAFF.

Remarks on this clone: Germline is not matched at one junction end, which may reflect a read error. The chain has TRBV2 and TRBJ2-2, with 11 bases aligning to TRBD1. There are 15 residues in the CDR3. Germline assignment: CDR1 SNHLY and CDR2 FYNNEI. The CDR3 DNA reads TGTGCCAGCAAGGGACAGGGGGTGTCCACCAGGGAGCTGTTTTTT. Translated, it gives CASKGQGVSTRELFF.

In regard to this clone: At one end the junction does not follow the germline gene, possibly because of a read error. The CDR3 DNA is TGTGCCATCAGCGAGTCGGGACAGGGGGGAACAGATACGCAGTATTTT. Protein product: CAISESGQGGTDTQYF. The chain is built from TRBV10-3 and TRBJ2-3; the match to TRBD1 covers 11 bases. The germline CDR1 and CDR2 sequences are ENHRY and SYGVKD. The CDR3 totals 16 residues.

The chain couples TRBV7-9 to TRBJ1-5; tentative D call: TRBD1 (6 bases). Trimming took off 10 bases at V and 4 bases at J, with 14 bases between the two ends. From germline, CDR1 is SEHNR and CDR2 FQNEAQ (reference sequence). This CDR3 spans 13 amino acids. The CDR3 sequence is CAKPDSSNQPQHF. In DNA, the CDR3 is TGTGCCAAACCGGACAGTTCTAATCAGCCCCAGCATTTT.

As concerns this clone: At one of its ends the junction is not consistent with the germline gene, which may arise from a read error. CDR3 DNA: TGTGCTAGCAGCTTAGGAGCGGGGAGCTCCTACGAGCAGTACTTC. It specifies CASSLGAGSSYEQYF. V usage is TRBV7-7 and J usage is TRBJ2-7, with 7 bases identical to TRBD2. This CDR3 region has 15 residues. Germline values: CDR1 SSHAT, CDR2 FNYEAQ (reference sequence).

The CDR3 here is CATTAGRGSGNTIYF. Written as DNA, the CDR3 is TGTGCCACCACAGCGGGAAGAGGTTCGGGAAACACCATATATTTT. The J gene is TRBJ1-3, the V gene TRBV2, with D uncertain. This CDR3 region has 15 residues. Deletions cut 10 bases from V and 4 bases from J, with 20 bases between. Per germline, CDR1 SNHLY and CDR2 FYNNEI.

The chain has TRBV6-5 and TRBJ2-7, with D possibly matching TRBD1 (5 bases). Germline V CDR1 and CDR2: MNHEY, SVGAGI. This CDR3 spans 13 amino acids. V was shortened by 6 bases and J by 2 bases, with 11 bases between the two germline ends. The CDR3, as DNA: TGTGCCAGCAGAGGTGACAGTCCCTACGAGCAGTACTTC. Its protein product is CASRGDSPYEQYF.

CDR3 in DNA: TGTGCCAGCAGCAACCTAAAGACAGGGCAGTTATTAAATTCACCCCTCCACTTT. Residues: CASSNLKTGQLLNSPLHF. This chain joins TRBV5-6 and TRBJ1-6, with 7 positions matching TRBD1. The CDR3 consists of 18 residues. The germline V gene has CDR1 SGHDT and CDR2 YYEEEE. The J segment lost 7 bases and the V segment lost 4 bases, leaving 17 bases of the junction unmatched.

This rearrangement joins TRBV7-2 to TRBJ2-3; the D call may be TRBD1 or TRBD2 (5 bases each). From germline, CDR1 is SGHTA and CDR2 FQGNSA. The ends were cut back, 5 bases at V and 4 bases at J, with 16 bases in the middle. This CDR3 has 15 residues. CDR3 coding DNA: TGTGCCAGCAGCCTACATCCGGGGCTCTCAGATACGCAGTATTTT. Translated: CASSLHPGLSDTQYF.

In its sample, this clone ranks as medium-sized. The chain carries TRBV19 and TRBJ1-1; D not certain. V lost 6 bases, J lost 0 bases, and 8 bases lay in between. Germline-derived CDR1 and CDR2 are LNHDA and SQIVND (reference sequence). This CDR3 is 13 amino acids long. The CDR3 region is CASSLVLNTEAFF. Written as DNA, the CDR3 is TGTGCCAGTAGCCTCGTACTGAACACTGAAGCTTTCTTT.

The J gene is TRBJ2-7, the V gene TRBV7-9, with D tentatively TRBD1 (6 bases). Germline CDR1 and CDR2: SEHNR and FQNEAQ (reference sequence). Trimming shortened V by 5 bases and J by 2 bases, and 10 bases separated the two germline ends. The CDR3 contains 13 residues. The CDR3 region is CASSRTETYEQYF. CDR3 bases: TGTGCCAGCAGCCGGACAGAGACCTACGAGCAGTACTTC. Full variable domain (remainder filled in from reference TRBV7-9 and TRBJ2-7): DTGVSQNPRHKITKRGQNVTFRCDPISEHNRLYWYRQTLGQGPEFLTYFQNEAQLEKSRLLSDRFSAERPKGSFSTLEIQRTEQGDSAMYLCASSRTETYEQYFGPGTRLTVT.

V and J are TRBV27 and TRBJ2-5; TRBD2 aligns across 12 bases. From germline, CDR1 is MNHEY and CDR2 SMNVEV (reference sequence). After removal of 0 bases from V and 5 bases from J, the junction contained 10 bases not matched to a gene. The CDR3 runs 18 residues. CDR3 nucleotides: TGTGCCAGCAGTTTATCGATAGTGCTAGCGGGGGGGCCGGAGACCCAGTACTTC. Translated, it gives CASSLSIVLAGGPETQYF.

The chain uses TRBV19 and TRBJ1-2; 12 bases are shared with TRBD1. V was pared by 5 bases and J by 4 bases, with 8 bases of the junction left unmatched. The CDR3 has 16 amino acids. From germline, CDR1 is LNHDA and CDR2 SQIVND (reference sequence). The CDR3 DNA is TGTGCCAGTAGTCCACTCGGGACAGGGGGCATCTATGGCTACACCTTC. This translates into CASSPLGTGGIYGYTF.

This chain connects TRBV4-2 to TRBJ2-2, with TRBD2 identical over 7 bases. Trimming at V came to 4 bases and at J to 3 bases, leaving 8 bases not matched to a gene. CDR3 length equals 16 residues. Germline values: CDR1 LGHNA, CDR2 YNFKEQ. This chain's CDR3 is CASSPSGAQDTGELFF. The CDR3, as DNA: TGTGCCAGCAGCCCAAGCGGGGCGCAGGACACCGGGGAGCTGTTTTTT.

This clone showed up just once. The CDR3: CASSPFLGGYEQYF. The CDR3 DNA reads as TGTGCCAGCAGCCCTTTCCTAGGGGGCTACGAGCAGTACTTC. The chain links TRBV7-6 to TRBJ2-7; maybe TRBD1 (6 bases). The germline gives CDR1 SGHVS, CDR2 FNYEAQ. Trimming took 5 bases from V and 3 from J, leaving 14 bases between them. The CDR3 covers 14 residues.

This sequence joins TRBV9 and TRBJ1-3, with unresolved D. Germline-derived CDR1 and CDR2 are SGDLS and YYNGEE. V shed 0 bases and J shed 3 bases, with 10 bases lying between them. There are 15 residues in the CDR3. The DNA of the CDR3 is TGTGCCAGCAGCGTAGGAGTCGGGGTTGGAAACACCATATATTTT. Amino acid sequence: CASSVGVGVGNTIYF.

The V gene is TRBV7-9, the J gene TRBJ1-1; D remains unclear. This CDR3 has 14 residues. Per the germline V gene, CDR1 is SEHNR and CDR2 is FQNEAQ (reference sequence). Trimming removed 5 bases from V and 2 bases from J, with 12 bases in between. The CDR3 DNA sequence: TGTGCCAGCAGCCTGGTCCTAGGAAACACTGAAGCTTTCTTT. Translation: CASSLVLGNTEAFF.